Below are 11 T cell receptor beta chains sequenced from a single sample in a study of technical replicates of blood from a few donors. This table comes from immunoSEQ multiplex PCR, and its TCRdb copy is limited to in-frame clones, with some not included. The profile shows about 60,000 clones, about 90% of them singletons. The sample taken for sequencing was PBMCs. The receptors come from a human donor in good health. Some clones in this sample may be carry-over from other donors' samples.

The chain uses TRBV7-3 and TRBJ2-2; TRBD2 matches 9 bases. Germline-derived CDR1 and CDR2 are SGHTA and FQGTGA. V lost 4 bases and J lost 5; bases outside the gene matches: 5. This CDR3 spans 15 amino acids. DNA for the CDR3: TGTGCCAGCAGCTCGGCGGGGGGGAGGACCGGGGAGCTGTTTTTT. It translates to CASSSAGGRTGELFF.

The V and J genes are TRBV6-1 and TRBJ2-7; weak D call: TRBD2 (6 bases). Trimming took 7 bases from V and 0 from J, leaving 13 bases between them. Per the germline V gene, CDR1 is MNHNS and CDR2 is SASEGT. The length of the CDR3 is 14 residues. The CDR3 reads CASKNRDFSYEQYF. Written as DNA, the CDR3 is TGTGCCAGCAAGAACCGGGACTTCTCCTACGAGCAGTACTTC.

The chain combines TRBV2 with TRBJ2-1; TRBD2 matches at 7 bases. The CDR3 sequence is 14 residues long. Losses at the gene ends were 10 bases for V and 2 bases for J; bases not matched to a gene: 8. CDR1 is SNHLY, CDR2 FYNNEI, per germline. The CDR3 reads CATPGGRAYNEQFF. CDR3 bases: TGTGCCACCCCTGGCGGGAGAGCCTACAATGAGCAGTTCTTC.

The chain has TRBV7-8 and TRBJ1-1, with D unresolved. With 4 bases removed from V and 1 base from J, the gap between germline ends came to 10 bases. The CDR3 totals 14 residues. Germline lookup yields CDR1 SGHVS and CDR2 FQNEAQ. The CDR3 protein is CASSSRPGNTEAFF. The CDR3 bases are TGTGCCAGCAGCTCCCGCCCAGGGAACACTGAAGCTTTCTTT. Full variable domain (missing parts from reference TRBV7-8 and TRBJ1-1): GAGVSQSPRYKVAKRGQDVALRCDPISGHVSLFWYQQALGQGPEFLTYFQNEAQLDKSGLPSDRFFAERPEGSVSTLKIQRTQQEDSAVYLCASSSRPGNTEAFFGQGTRLTVV.

V is TRBV7-8 and J is TRBJ2-1; the D is unclear. Germline V gene lookup returns CDR1 SGHVS and CDR2 FQNEAQ. V was clipped by 0 bases and J by 3 bases, with 12 bases between them. This CDR3 region has 16 residues. CDR3 loop: CASSLAMLAVYNEQFF. The CDR3 bases are TGTGCCAGCAGCTTAGCGATGTTAGCTGTCTACAATGAGCAGTTCTTC.

The chain employs TRBV27 and TRBJ2-7, with D perhaps TRBD2 (5 bases). V lost 4 bases to trimming and J lost 6 bases, with 16 bases between them. This CDR3 spans 14 amino acids. Germline CDR1 reads MNHEY; CDR2 reads SMNVEV (reference sequence). The CDR3 sequence: CASSWGDRVGEQYF. The CDR3 DNA is TGTGCCAGCAGTTGGGGAGATCGGGTCGGCGAGCAGTACTTC.

This rearrangement joins TRBV5-1 to TRBJ2-3; 7 nucleotides align to TRBD1. The CDR3 extends over 15 amino acids. V shed 2 bases, J shed 1 base, and the junction held 4 bases outside the gene matches. Germline V gene sequence: CDR1 SGHRS, CDR2 YFSETQ. The CDR3, as DNA: TGCGCCAGCAGCTTTCAGGGGGTGGGCACAGATACGCAGTATTTT. Protein product: CASSFQGVGTDTQYF.

The chain couples TRBV6-1 to TRBJ2-1, with a weak D call TRBD2 (6 bases). The germline V gene encodes CDR1 MNHNS and CDR2 SASEGT. The CDR3 has 15 residues. V lost 6 bases to trimming and J lost 6 bases, with 18 bases between them. CDR3 DNA: TGTGCCAGCAGGCACCCGACTAGATCTGGCAATGAGCAGTTCTTC. Translation: CASRHPTRSGNEQFF.

V usage is TRBV6-4 and J usage is TRBJ1-2; D is undetermined. Germline assignment: CDR1 MRHNA and CDR2 SNTAGT. This CDR3 is built from 13 residues. Trimming removed 2 bases from V and 7 bases from J, with 11 bases in between. CDR3 protein: CASSDAPYLGYTF. The DNA for the CDR3 is TGTGCCAGCAGTGACGCGCCATACCTTGGCTACACCTTC.

Comments on this clone: At one of its ends the junction is not consistent with the germline gene, which may arise from a read error. This chain uses TRBV18 with TRBJ1-4, with a tentative D call TRBD1 (6 bases). The CDR3 is 14 residues long. Germline assignment: CDR1 KGHSH and CDR2 LQKENI. Here the CDR3 reads CASSTGTTNEKLFF. CDR3 nucleotide sequence: TGTGCCAGCTCCACCGGGACAACAAATGAAAAACTGTTTTTT.

The CDR3 nucleotides are TGTGCCAGCTCACAGACAGCGGGTACTGAAGCTTTCTTT. The encoded protein is CASSQTAGTEAFF. The chain is built from TRBV18 and TRBJ1-1, with D maybe TRBD1 (5 bases). V gave up 4 bases and J gave up 5 bases, with 11 bases separating them. This CDR3 has 13 residues. CDR1 and CDR2 from the germline V gene are KGHSH and LQKENI.